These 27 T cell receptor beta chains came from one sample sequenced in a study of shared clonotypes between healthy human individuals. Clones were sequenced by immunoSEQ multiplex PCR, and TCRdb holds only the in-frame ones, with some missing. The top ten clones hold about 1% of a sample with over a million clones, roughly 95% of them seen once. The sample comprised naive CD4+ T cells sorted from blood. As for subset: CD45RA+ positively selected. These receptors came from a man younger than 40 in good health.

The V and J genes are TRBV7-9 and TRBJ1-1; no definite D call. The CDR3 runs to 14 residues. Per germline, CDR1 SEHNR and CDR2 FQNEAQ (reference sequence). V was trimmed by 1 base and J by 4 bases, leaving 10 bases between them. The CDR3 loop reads CASSLDRWGTEAFF. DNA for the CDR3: TGTGCCAGCAGCTTAGATAGGTGGGGCACTGAAGCTTTCTTT.

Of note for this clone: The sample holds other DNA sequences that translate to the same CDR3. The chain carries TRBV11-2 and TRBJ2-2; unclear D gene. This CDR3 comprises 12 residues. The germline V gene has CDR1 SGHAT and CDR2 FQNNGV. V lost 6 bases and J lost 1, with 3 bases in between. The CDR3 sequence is CASRENTGELFF. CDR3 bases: TGTGCCAGCAGAGAGAACACCGGGGAGCTGTTTTTT.

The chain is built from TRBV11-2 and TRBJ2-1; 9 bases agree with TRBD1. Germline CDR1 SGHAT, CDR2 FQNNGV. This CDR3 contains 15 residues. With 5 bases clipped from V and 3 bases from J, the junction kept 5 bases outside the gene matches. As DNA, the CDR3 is TGTGCCAGCAGCCTCACAGGGGGCCTCTACAATGAGCAGTTCTTC. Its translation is CASSLTGGLYNEQFF.

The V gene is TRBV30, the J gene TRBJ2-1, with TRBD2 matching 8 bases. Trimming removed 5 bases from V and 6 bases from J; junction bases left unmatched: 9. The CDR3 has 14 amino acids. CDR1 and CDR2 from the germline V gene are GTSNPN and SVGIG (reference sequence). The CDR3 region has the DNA TGTGCCTGGTGGCAGGGCGGGAGGCCCAATGAGCAGTTCTTC. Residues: CAWWQGGRPNEQFF.

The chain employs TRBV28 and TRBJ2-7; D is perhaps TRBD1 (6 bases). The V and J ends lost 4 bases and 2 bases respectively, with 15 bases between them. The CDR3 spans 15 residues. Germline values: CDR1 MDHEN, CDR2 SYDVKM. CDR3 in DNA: TGTGCCAGCAGTTCCTACAGGGTACCGACCTACGAGCAGTACTTC. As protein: CASSSYRVPTYEQYF.

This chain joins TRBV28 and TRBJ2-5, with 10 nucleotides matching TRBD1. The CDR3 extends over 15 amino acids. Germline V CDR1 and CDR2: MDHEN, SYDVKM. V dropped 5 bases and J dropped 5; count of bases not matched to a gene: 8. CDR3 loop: CASSPAGQGSETQYF. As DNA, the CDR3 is TGTGCCAGCAGTCCAGCGGGACAGGGGTCCGAGACCCAGTACTTC. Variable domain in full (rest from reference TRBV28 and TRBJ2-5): DVKVTQSSRYLVKRTGEKVFLECVQDMDHENMFWYRQDPGLGLRLIYFSYDVKMKEKGDIPEGYSVSREKKERFSLILESASTNQTSMYLCASSPAGQGSETQYFGPGTRLLVL.

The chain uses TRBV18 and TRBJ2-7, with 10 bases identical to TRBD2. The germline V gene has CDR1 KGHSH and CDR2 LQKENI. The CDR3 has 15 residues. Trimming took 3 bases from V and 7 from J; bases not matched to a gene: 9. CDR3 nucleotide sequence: TGTGCCAGCTCACCCACAAGCGGGAGGGCCGGGGAGCAGTACTTC. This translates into CASSPTSGRAGEQYF.

The CDR3 bases are TGTGCCAGTAGTACGACAGGGAACACTGAAGCTTTCTTT. As protein: CASSTTGNTEAFF. V gene TRBV19 combines with J gene TRBJ1-1; tentatively, D is TRBD1 (6 bases). The CDR3 loop spans 13 amino acids. In germline, CDR1 is LNHDA, CDR2 SQIVND (reference sequence). V lost 4 bases and J 1 base, leaving 7 bases between the germline ends.

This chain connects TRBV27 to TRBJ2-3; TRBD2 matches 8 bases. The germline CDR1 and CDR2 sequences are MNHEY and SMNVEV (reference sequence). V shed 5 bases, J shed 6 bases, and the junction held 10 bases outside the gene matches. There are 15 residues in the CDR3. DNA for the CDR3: TGTGCCAGCAGTCAATTGGGAGCGGGAGTTGATACGCAGTATTTT. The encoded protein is CASSQLGAGVDTQYF.

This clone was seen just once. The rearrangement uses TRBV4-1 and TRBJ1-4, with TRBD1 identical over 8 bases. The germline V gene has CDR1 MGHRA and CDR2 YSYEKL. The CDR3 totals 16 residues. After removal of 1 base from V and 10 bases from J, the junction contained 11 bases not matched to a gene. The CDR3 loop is CASSQGLGQGPVKLFF. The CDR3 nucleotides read TGCGCCAGCAGCCAAGGTTTAGGACAGGGACCGGTAAAACTGTTTTTT.

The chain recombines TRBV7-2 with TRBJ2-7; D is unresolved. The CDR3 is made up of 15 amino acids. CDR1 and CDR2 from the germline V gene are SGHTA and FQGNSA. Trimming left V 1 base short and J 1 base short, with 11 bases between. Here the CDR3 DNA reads TGTGCCAGCAGCTTAGTTCCTAAAGCTTCCTACGAGCAGTACTTC. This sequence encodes CASSLVPKASYEQYF.

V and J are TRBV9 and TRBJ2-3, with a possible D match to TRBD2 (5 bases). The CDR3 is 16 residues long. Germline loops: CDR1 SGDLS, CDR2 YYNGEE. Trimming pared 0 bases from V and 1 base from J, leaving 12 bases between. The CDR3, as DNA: TGTGCCAGCAGCGTAGTGCGGGTTGAGTGCACAGATACGCAGTATTTT. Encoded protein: CASSVVRVECTDTQYF.

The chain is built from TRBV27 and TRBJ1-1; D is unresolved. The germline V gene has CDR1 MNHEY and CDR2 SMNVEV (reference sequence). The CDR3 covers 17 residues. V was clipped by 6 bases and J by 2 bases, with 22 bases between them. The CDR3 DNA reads TGTGCCAGCAGATTAGGGTTTTTTAGTGGGGATAACACTGAAGCTTTCTTT. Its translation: CASRLGFFSGDNTEAFF.

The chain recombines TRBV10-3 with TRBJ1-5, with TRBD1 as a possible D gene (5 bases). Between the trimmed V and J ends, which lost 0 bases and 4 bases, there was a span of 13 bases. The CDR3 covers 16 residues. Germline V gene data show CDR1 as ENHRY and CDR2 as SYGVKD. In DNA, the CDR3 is TGTGCCATCAGTGAGTCGAGACAGTCGATTAATCAGCCCCAGCATTTT. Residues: CAISESRQSINQPQHF.

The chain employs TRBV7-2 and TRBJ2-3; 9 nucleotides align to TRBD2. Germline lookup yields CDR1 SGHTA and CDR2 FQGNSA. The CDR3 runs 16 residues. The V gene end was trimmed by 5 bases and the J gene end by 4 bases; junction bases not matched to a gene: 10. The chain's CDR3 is CASSPGVSGRSDTQYF. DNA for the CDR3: TGTGCCAGCAGCCCCGGTGTGAGCGGGAGGTCAGATACGCAGTATTTT.

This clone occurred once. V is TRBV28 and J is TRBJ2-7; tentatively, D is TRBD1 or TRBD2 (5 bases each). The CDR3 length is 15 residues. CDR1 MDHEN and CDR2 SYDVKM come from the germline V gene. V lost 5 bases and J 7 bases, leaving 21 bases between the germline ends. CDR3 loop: CASSTLREPTGEQYF. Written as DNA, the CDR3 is TGTGCCAGCAGTACGCTCAGGGAGCCGACTGGGGAGCAGTACTTC. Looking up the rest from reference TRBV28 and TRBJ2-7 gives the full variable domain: DVKVTQSSRYLVKRTGEKVFLECVQDMDHENMFWYRQDPGLGLRLIYFSYDVKMKEKGDIPEGYSVSREKKERFSLILESASTNQTSMYLCASSTLREPTGEQYFGPGTRLTVT.

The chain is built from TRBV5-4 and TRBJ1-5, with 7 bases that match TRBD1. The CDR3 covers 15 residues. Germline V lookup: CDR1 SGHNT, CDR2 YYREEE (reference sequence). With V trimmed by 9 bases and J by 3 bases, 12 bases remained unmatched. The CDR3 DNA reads TGTGCCACCTCACCAGGGGGGTCATACAATCAGCCCCAGCATTTT. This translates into CATSPGGSYNQPQHF.

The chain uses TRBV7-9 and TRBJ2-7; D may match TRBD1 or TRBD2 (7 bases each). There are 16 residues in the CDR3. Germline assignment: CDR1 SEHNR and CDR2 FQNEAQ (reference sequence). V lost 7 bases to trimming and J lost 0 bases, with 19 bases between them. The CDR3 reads CASNLGSGDSSYEQYF. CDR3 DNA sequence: TGTGCCAGCAACCTAGGAAGCGGGGACAGCTCCTACGAGCAGTACTTC.

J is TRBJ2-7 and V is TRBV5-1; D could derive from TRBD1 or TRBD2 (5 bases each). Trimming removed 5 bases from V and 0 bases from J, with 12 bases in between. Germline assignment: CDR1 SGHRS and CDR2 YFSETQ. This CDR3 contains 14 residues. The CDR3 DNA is TGCGCCAGCAGGTCGGGGCTTCACTCCTACGAGCAGTACTTC. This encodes CASRSGLHSYEQYF.

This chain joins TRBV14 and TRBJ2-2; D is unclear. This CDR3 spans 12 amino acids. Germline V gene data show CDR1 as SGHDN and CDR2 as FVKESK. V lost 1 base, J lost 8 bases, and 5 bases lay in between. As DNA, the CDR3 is TGTGCCAGCAGCCAAGTAGTGGGGGAGCTGTTTTTT. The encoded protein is CASSQVVGELFF.

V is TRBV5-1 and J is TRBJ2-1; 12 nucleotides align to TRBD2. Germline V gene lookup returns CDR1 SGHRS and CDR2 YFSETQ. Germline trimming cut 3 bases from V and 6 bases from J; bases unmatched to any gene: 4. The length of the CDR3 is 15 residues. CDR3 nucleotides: TGCGCCAGCAGCTGGGGGGGACTAGCGGGCAATGAGCAGTTCTTC. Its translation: CASSWGGLAGNEQFF.

This CDR3 is CASSFGGGQDTEAFF. CDR3 nucleotide sequence: TGCGCCAGCAGCTTCGGTGGAGGGCAGGACACTGAAGCTTTCTTT. The J gene is TRBJ1-1, the V gene TRBV5-1; D ambiguous. The germline CDR1 and CDR2 sequences are SGHRS and YFSETQ. V shed 2 bases and J shed 3 bases, with 14 bases lying between them. There are 15 residues in the CDR3.

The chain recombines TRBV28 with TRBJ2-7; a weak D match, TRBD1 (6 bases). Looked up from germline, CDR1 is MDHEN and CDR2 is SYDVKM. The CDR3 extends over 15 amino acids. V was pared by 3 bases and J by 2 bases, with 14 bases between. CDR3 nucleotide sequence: TGTGCCAGCAGTTTGAGGACAGCTATTACCTACGAGCAGTACTTC. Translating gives CASSLRTAITYEQYF.

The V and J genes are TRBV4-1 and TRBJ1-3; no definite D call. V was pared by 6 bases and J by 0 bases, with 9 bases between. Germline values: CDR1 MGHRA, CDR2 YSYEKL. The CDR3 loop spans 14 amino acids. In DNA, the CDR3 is TGCGCCAGCAGTCGACTGGACTCTGGAAACACCATATATTTT. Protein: CASSRLDSGNTIYF.

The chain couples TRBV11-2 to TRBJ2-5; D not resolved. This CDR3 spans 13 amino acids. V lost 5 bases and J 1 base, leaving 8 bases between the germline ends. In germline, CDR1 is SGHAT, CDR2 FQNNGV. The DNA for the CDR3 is TGTGCCAGCAGCGCCCGCCCCCAAGAGACCCAGTACTTC. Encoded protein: CASSARPQETQYF.

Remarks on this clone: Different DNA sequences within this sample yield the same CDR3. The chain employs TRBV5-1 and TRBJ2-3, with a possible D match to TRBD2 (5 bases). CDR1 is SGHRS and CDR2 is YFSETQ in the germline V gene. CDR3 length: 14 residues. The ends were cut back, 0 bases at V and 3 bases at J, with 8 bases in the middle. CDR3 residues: CASSLAPGTDTQYF. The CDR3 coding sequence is TGCGCCAGCAGCTTGGCCCCGGGGACAGATACGCAGTATTTT.

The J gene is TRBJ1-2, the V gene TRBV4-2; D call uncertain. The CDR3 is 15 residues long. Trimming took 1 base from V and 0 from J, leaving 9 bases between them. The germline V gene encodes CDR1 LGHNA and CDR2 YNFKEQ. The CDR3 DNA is TGTGCCAGCAGCCAAGTTCCAGAATCTAACTATGGCTACACCTTC. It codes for CASSQVPESNYGYTF.